Shown below are 14 T cell receptor beta chains from a single sample sequenced in a study of blood T cell repertoires in COVID-19. TCRdb keeps only in-frame clones here, not all; method: immunoSEQ multiplex PCR. The sample consists of roughly 76,000 clones, about 91% of them appearing once. Material for sequencing was peripheral blood. All receptors derive from a woman aged 55-70 years with active COVID-19.

The chain is built from TRBV7-9 and TRBJ1-2, with D maybe TRBD1 (5 bases). CDR1 is SEHNR, CDR2 FQNEAQ, per germline (reference sequence). The CDR3 has 13 residues. The V gene lost 4 bases and the J gene lost 6 bases, with 12 bases spanning the gap. The CDR3 DNA follows: TGTGCCAGCAGCTCCAGGACATCGGATGGCTACACCTTC. This gives the protein CASSSRTSDGYTF. Full variable domain (remainder filled in from reference TRBV7-9 and TRBJ1-2): DTGVSQNPRHKITKRGQNVTFRCDPISEHNRLYWYRQTLGQGPEFLTYFQNEAQLEKSRLLSDRFSAERPKGSFSTLEIQRTEQGDSAMYLCASSSRTSDGYTFGSGTRLTVV.

The V gene is TRBV5-1, the J gene TRBJ2-7; TRBD2 matches at 7 bases. J gave up 4 bases and V 1 base, and 5 bases lay outside the gene matches. Germline assignment: CDR1 SGHRS and CDR2 YFSETQ. This CDR3 spans 14 amino acids. The CDR3: CASSLSAGVYEQYF. CDR3 nucleotides: TGCGCCAGCAGCTTGTCGGCGGGGGTTTACGAGCAGTACTTC.

The gene calls are TRBV29-1 and TRBJ2-7; TRBD2 is a possible D gene (6 bases). The V gene's germline CDR1 is SQVTM and CDR2 ANQGSEA. The CDR3 loop spans 15 amino acids. Trimming shortened V by 5 bases and J by 2 bases, and 19 bases separated the two germline ends. The DNA for the CDR3 is TGCAGCGTTCGTGGTGGGAGGCCTCACCCCTACGAGCAGTACTTC. It codes for CSVRGGRPHPYEQYF.

CDR3 amino acids: CASSYEGVQETQYF. CDR3 nucleotide sequence: TGTGCCAGCAGTTACGAGGGGGTCCAAGAGACCCAGTACTTC. The gene calls are TRBV6-5 and TRBJ2-5; TRBD1 might be the D (6 bases). The CDR3 sequence is 14 residues long. Germline V lookup: CDR1 MNHEY, CDR2 SVGAGI. The V and J ends lost 2 bases and 1 base respectively, with 8 bases between them.

This chain joins TRBV7-8 and TRBJ2-1; 9 bases are shared with TRBD2. Germline V gene data show CDR1 as SGHVS and CDR2 as FQNEAQ. This CDR3 is 15 amino acids long. V lost 7 bases and J lost 7; bases outside the gene matches: 11. This CDR3 is CASTVGREGLNEQFF. CDR3 sequence (DNA): TGTGCCAGCACAGTAGGGCGGGAGGGCCTAAATGAGCAGTTCTTC. Combining the CDR3 with reference TRBV7-8 and TRBJ2-1 gives the whole variable domain GAGVSQSPRYKVAKRGQDVALRCDPISGHVSLFWYQQALGQGPEFLTYFQNEAQLDKSGLPSDRFFAERPEGSVSTLKIQRTQQEDSAVYLCASTVGREGLNEQFFGPGTRLTVL.

This chain links TRBV11-2 with TRBJ1-1; 8 bases fit TRBD1. Germline V lookup: CDR1 SGHAT, CDR2 FQNNGV. This CDR3 has 17 residues. Unmatched junction bases numbered 13, after V lost 3 bases and J lost 4 bases. The CDR3: CASSLDDRGNFRTEAFF. CDR3 nucleotides: TGTGCCAGCAGCTTGGATGACAGGGGCAATTTTCGCACTGAAGCTTTCTTT.

The chain couples TRBV28 to TRBJ2-7, with a possible D match to TRBD2 (5 bases). Germline V lookup: CDR1 MDHEN, CDR2 SYDVKM. The CDR3 covers 15 residues. V was pared by 3 bases and J by 2 bases, with 14 bases between. CDR3: CASSFSPGVTYEQYF. CDR3 coding DNA: TGTGCCAGCAGTTTTTCTCCCGGGGTCACCTACGAGCAGTACTTC.

J is TRBJ1-4 and V is TRBV5-1, with unresolved D. The germline V and J ends were trimmed by 5 bases and 7 bases, with 15 bases remaining between them. The CDR3 has 14 amino acids. Germline V CDR1 and CDR2: SGHRS, YFSETQ. This chain's CDR3 is CASRGWGGREKLFF. Written as DNA, the CDR3 is TGCGCCAGCAGAGGTTGGGGAGGGCGTGAAAAACTGTTTTTT.

In DNA form, the CDR3 reads TGTGCCAGCAGTGGATCCGAACTAGCGGGAGGCGAAAATGAGCAGTTCTTC. Translated, it gives CASSGSELAGGENEQFF. The rearrangement uses TRBV28 and TRBJ2-1, with TRBD2 matching over 12 bases. The germline V gene has CDR1 MDHEN and CDR2 SYDVKM. This CDR3 spans 17 amino acids. Losses at the gene ends were 5 bases for V and 7 bases for J; bases not matched to a gene: 12.

The genes are TRBV6-5 and TRBJ2-2, with D possibly being TRBD1 (6 bases). CDR1 is MNHEY and CDR2 is SVGAGI in the germline V gene. Trimming removed 6 bases from V and 7 bases from J, with 15 bases in between. The CDR3 is 14 amino acids. CDR3 amino acids: CASRFQGKVGELFF. In DNA form, the CDR3 reads TGTGCCAGCAGGTTTCAGGGGAAAGTCGGGGAGCTGTTTTTT.

V and J are TRBV10-1 and TRBJ1-1; tentatively, D is TRBD1 (5 bases). Trimming stripped 2 bases from V and 9 bases from J, with 7 bases between. The CDR3 runs to 11 residues. In germline, CDR1 is WNHNN, CDR2 SYGVQD (reference sequence). CDR3 sequence reads: CASSEAGQAFF. The CDR3 DNA reads as TGCGCCAGCAGTGAGGCAGGGCAAGCTTTCTTT.

V gene TRBV28 combines with J gene TRBJ1-4; a weak D match, TRBD1 (6 bases). V gave up 10 bases and J gave up 0 bases, with 15 bases separating them. Germline V gene data show CDR1 as MDHEN and CDR2 as SYDVKM. This CDR3 has 15 residues. The CDR3 nucleotides are TGTGCCACCATAGGGGGGGCGGCAACTAATGAAAAACTGTTTTTT. It codes for CATIGGAATNEKLFF. Using reference TRBV28 and TRBJ1-4 for the parts outside the CDR3, the full variable domain is DVKVTQSSRYLVKRTGEKVFLECVQDMDHENMFWYRQDPGLGLRLIYFSYDVKMKEKGDIPEGYSVSREKKERFSLILESASTNQTSMYLCATIGGAATNEKLFFGSGTQLSVL.

The chain recombines TRBV11-2 with TRBJ2-5, with D maybe TRBD2 (6 bases). The CDR3 is 11 residues long. Germline CDR1 SGHAT, CDR2 FQNNGV. Trimming pared 6 bases from V and 7 bases from J, leaving 9 bases between. This CDR3 is CASRAGGTQYF. DNA for the CDR3: TGTGCCAGCAGGGCCGGGGGGACCCAGTACTTC.

Here the CDR3 reads CASSPGFGYTF. The DNA of the CDR3 is TGTGCCAGCAGTCCAGGGTTTGGCTACACCTTC. The rearrangement joins TRBV28 to TRBJ1-2; possible D gene TRBD1, 5 bases. The CDR3 totals 11 residues. Germline assignment: CDR1 MDHEN and CDR2 SYDVKM. Trimming took off 5 bases at V and 7 bases at J, with 8 bases between the two ends.